The 5 T cell receptor beta chains below come from one sample, sequenced in a study of blood T cells in healthy people across ages (dated by TCRdb to about 2015). The library was produced with 5' RACE. The run used an Illumina HiSeq 2500. The second PCR ran for about 7 to 11 cycles and used a J-beta primer mix along with a sample-barcoded 5' primer. TCRdb itself trimmed the public reads at Q25 with fastp, ran MiXCR and retained productive beta chains. Duplicate CDR3 protein sequences are folded into a single record with the most common DNA and genes. In this sample the table shows some 1.5 million distinct CDR3 sequences, about 28% of which occur a single time. The ten largest clones represent roughly 8.2% of the sample. Sample: blood. These receptors were taken from a woman in her twenties or thirties in good health.

The chain carries TRBV5-5 and TRBJ2-7, with 9 bases identical to TRBD1. CDR3 length: 15 amino acids. V shed 2 bases and J 1 base; nucleotides not matched to a gene: 4. The germline V gene encodes CDR1 SGHKS and CDR2 YYEKEE (reference sequence). Here the CDR3 reads CASSFDGQGSYEQYF. In DNA, the CDR3 is TGTGCCAGCAGCTTCGACGGACAGGGGTCCTACGAGCAGTACTTC. Using reference TRBV5-5 and TRBJ2-7 for the parts outside the CDR3, the full variable domain is DAGVTQSPTHLIKTRGQQVTLRCSPISGHKSVSWYQQVLGQGPQFIFQYYEKEERGRGNFPDRFSARQFPNYSSELNVNALLLGDSALYLCASSFDGQGSYEQYFGPGTRLTVT.

This chain uses TRBV5-1 with TRBJ1-1, with 10 bases lining up with TRBD1. Germline lookup yields CDR1 SGHRS and CDR2 YFSETQ. J gave up 1 base and V 4 bases, and 4 bases lay outside the gene matches. The CDR3 has 15 residues. The CDR3, as DNA: TGCGCCAGCAGCCCTGGGGACAGGGGGAACACTGAAGCTTTCTTT. Protein: CASSPGDRGNTEAFF.

The gene calls are TRBV10-2 and TRBJ2-7; the match to TRBD2 covers 13 bases. Germline CDR1 WSHSY, CDR2 SAAADI. V lost 6 bases to trimming and J lost 7 bases; unmatched junction nucleotides: 12. The CDR3 is 16 amino acids. DNA of the CDR3: TGCGCCAGCAGGCAACTAGCGGGGGGGGTCTACAATGAGCAGTACTTC. Residues: CASRQLAGGVYNEQYF.

The V and J genes are TRBV20-1 and TRBJ1-6; D is undetermined. Germline CDR1 DFQATT, CDR2 SNEGSKA (reference sequence). This CDR3 is 16 amino acids long. V lost 0 bases and J lost 5, with 14 bases in between. For the CDR3, the DNA is TGCAGTGCTAGAGACGGCTCAAAACGGAATAATTCACCCCTCCACTTT. Its protein is CSARDGSKRNNSPLHF.

As for this clonotype: An end of the junction differs from the germline gene, which may be a read error. V usage is TRBV28 and J usage is TRBJ2-1; 11 bases map to TRBD2. This CDR3 has 16 residues. In germline, CDR1 is MDHEN, CDR2 SYDVKM. CDR3 region: CASSPALAGVYNERFF. In DNA, the CDR3 is TGTGCCAGCAGTCCTGCACTAGCGGGAGTCTACAATGAGCGGTTCTTC.